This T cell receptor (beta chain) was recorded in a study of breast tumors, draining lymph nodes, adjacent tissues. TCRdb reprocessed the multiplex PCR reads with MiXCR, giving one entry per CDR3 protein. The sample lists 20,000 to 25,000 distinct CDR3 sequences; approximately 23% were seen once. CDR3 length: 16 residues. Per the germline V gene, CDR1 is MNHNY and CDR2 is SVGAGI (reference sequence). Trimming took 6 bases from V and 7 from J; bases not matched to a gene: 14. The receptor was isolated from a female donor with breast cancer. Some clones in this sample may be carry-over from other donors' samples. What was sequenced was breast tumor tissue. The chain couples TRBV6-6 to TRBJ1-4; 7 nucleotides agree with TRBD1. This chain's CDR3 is CASSLRDSKLGEKLFF. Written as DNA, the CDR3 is TGTGCCAGCAGCCTCCGGGACAGTAAATTGGGTGAAAAACTGTTTTTT.